One sample yielded the 20 T cell receptor beta chains listed below, sequenced in a study of blood T cell repertoires in COVID-19. The table came from immunoSEQ multiplex PCR; TCRdb's copy has only in-frame clones and leaves some out. The sample gives approximately 100,000 clones, roughly nine tenths of which show up once; 4% to 5.5% is in the top ten. Material for sequencing was peripheral blood. The receptors were sampled from a man between 65 and 79 years old with acute or convalescent COVID-19.

The chain is built from TRBV5-6 and TRBJ2-7; maybe TRBD1 (6 bases). The CDR3 totals 14 residues. The V gene lost 0 bases and the J gene lost 4 bases, with 11 bases spanning the gap. Germline values: CDR1 SGHDT, CDR2 YYEEEE. CDR3 DNA: TGTGCCAGCAGCTTGGACCTCAGGGGTTACGAGCAGTACGTC. This translates into CASSLDLRGYEQYV.

The V gene is TRBV19, the J gene TRBJ2-7; possible D gene TRBD1, 5 bases. This CDR3 contains 15 residues. Germline loops: CDR1 LNHDA, CDR2 SQIVND (reference sequence). V was pared by 1 base and J by 0 bases, with 10 bases between. Here the CDR3 DNA reads TGTGCCAGTAGTATAGCCCAGGGCAGCTCCTACGAGCAGTACTTC. Translation gives CASSIAQGSSYEQYF. Complete variable domain (other parts from reference TRBV19 and TRBJ2-7): DGGITQSPKYLFRKEGQNVTLSCEQNLNHDAMYWYRQDPGQGLRLIYYSQIVNDFQKGDIAEGYSVSREKKESFPLTVTSAQKNPTAFYLCASSIAQGSSYEQYFGPGTRLTVT.

The genes are TRBV19 and TRBJ1-2; D is uncertain. V lost 3 bases to trimming and J lost 4 bases, with 12 bases between them. This CDR3 comprises 14 residues. Germline CDR1 and CDR2: LNHDA and SQIVND (reference sequence). CDR3 loop: CASSIPTRLYGYTF. CDR3 bases: TGTGCCAGTAGTATCCCTACCCGCCTCTATGGCTACACCTTC.

The genes are TRBV19 and TRBJ2-2; D is perhaps TRBD2 (6 bases). Trimming stripped 2 bases from V and 3 bases from J, with 16 bases between. This CDR3 has 17 residues. From germline, CDR1 is LNHDA and CDR2 SQIVND (reference sequence). This chain's CDR3 is CASSIPTIAGYTGELFF. CDR3 nucleotides: TGTGCCAGTAGTATACCAACAATCGCGGGGTACACCGGGGAGCTGTTTTTT.

The chain joins TRBV6-5 to TRBJ1-2; D not resolved. Germline loops: CDR1 MNHEY, CDR2 SVGAGI. CDR3 length: 13 residues. V was trimmed by 6 bases and J by 0 bases, leaving 8 bases between them. The CDR3 protein is CASRQNSNYGYTF. As DNA, the CDR3 is TGTGCCAGCAGACAAAATTCTAACTATGGCTACACCTTC.

CDR3 amino acids: CASSQSGEPNYGYTF. As DNA, the CDR3 is TGTGCCAGCAGCCAATCAGGGGAGCCCAACTATGGCTACACCTTC. The gene calls are TRBV4-2 and TRBJ1-2, with a weak D call TRBD1 (6 bases). Germline loops: CDR1 LGHNA, CDR2 YNFKEQ. This CDR3 is 15 amino acids long. V shed 2 bases and J shed 2 bases, with 12 bases lying between them.

This sequence joins TRBV11-2 and TRBJ1-2; D remains ambiguous. The germline V gene has CDR1 SGHAT and CDR2 FQNNGV. CDR3 length: 12 residues. Trimming pared 1 base from V and 5 bases from J, leaving 5 bases between. CDR3 bases: TGTGCCAGCAGCTTAGGAGGGTATGGCTACACCTTC. Its translation: CASSLGGYGYTF.

V usage is TRBV10-2 and J usage is TRBJ2-5, with TRBD2 identical over 8 bases. Germline V lookup: CDR1 WSHSY, CDR2 SAAADI. V was pared by 5 bases and J by 6 bases, with 8 bases of the junction left unmatched. This CDR3 has 14 amino acids. The chain's CDR3 is CASSLSGEGKTQYF. In DNA form, the CDR3 reads TGCGCCAGCAGTCTTAGCGGGGAAGGAAAGACCCAGTACTTC.

The chain links TRBV5-4 to TRBJ1-6; 7 bases are a match to TRBD1. Per germline, CDR1 SGHNT and CDR2 YYREEE (reference sequence). V shed 5 bases, J shed 5 bases, and the junction held 7 bases outside the gene matches. The CDR3 has 15 amino acids. CDR3 DNA: TGTGCCAGCAGTCGGGACAGAATTAATAATTCACCCCTCCACTTT. Protein: CASSRDRINNSPLHF.

The rearrangement joins TRBV24-1 to TRBJ1-5; 8 bases are a match to TRBD1. CDR1 KGHDR and CDR2 SFDVKD come from the germline V gene. Trimming removed 3 bases from V and 0 bases from J; junction bases left unmatched: 15. The CDR3 runs to 20 residues. Here the CDR3 reads CATSDALGEDRAYSNQPQHF. For the CDR3, the DNA is TGTGCCACCAGTGATGCCCTCGGGGAGGACAGGGCGTATAGCAATCAGCCCCAGCATTTT.

This clone appeared a single time. The chain uses TRBV3-1 (or the pseudogene TRBV3-2) and TRBJ2-1; no definite D call. Germline CDR1 LGHDT, CDR2 YNNKEL (reference sequence). V lost 0 bases and J lost 6, with 9 bases in between. CDR3 length: 14 amino acids. CDR3 amino acids: CASSQEPRSNEQFF. As DNA, the CDR3 is TGTGCCAGCAGCCAAGAACCTAGATCCAATGAGCAGTTCTTC.

The chain joins TRBV21-1 to TRBJ1-4; TRBD1 is taken as the D call from the table, unchecked against the DNA. TRBV21-1 counts as a pseudogene. The CDR3 is made up of 14 amino acids. In DNA form, the CDR3 reads TGTGCCAGCAGGGGCTGGACAGTAAAAGAAAAACTGTTTTTT. It encodes CASRGWTVKEKLFF.

The V gene is TRBV5-1, the J gene TRBJ2-7, with TRBD1 identical over 7 bases. Germline CDR1 is SGHRS and CDR2 is YFSETQ. The V segment lost 0 bases and the J segment 4 bases; nucleotides outside the gene matches: 10. The CDR3 extends over 16 amino acids. CDR3: CASSLEGGPRLYEQYF. The CDR3, as DNA: TGCGCCAGCAGCTTGGAAGGGGGCCCGAGACTTTACGAGCAGTACTTC.

J is TRBJ2-4 and V is TRBV5-8; weak D call: TRBD1 (5 bases). Germline V gives CDR1 SGHTS, CDR2 YDEGEE. The CDR3 sequence is 16 residues long. Trimming left V 7 bases short and J 2 bases short, with 19 bases between. The CDR3 spells CASAVEGAWTKNIQYF. CDR3 DNA: TGTGCCAGCGCCGTGGAAGGGGCTTGGACCAAAAACATTCAGTACTTC. The complete variable domain, with remaining parts taken from reference TRBV5-8 and TRBJ2-4, reads EAGVTQSPTHLIKTRGQQATLRCSPISGHTSVYWYQQALGLGLQFLLWYDEGEERNRGNFPPRFSGRQFPNYSSELNVNALELEDSALYLCASAVEGAWTKNIQYFGAGTRLSVL.

The chain carries TRBV28 and TRBJ1-6; D possibly corresponds to TRBD1 (5 bases). The germline V gene encodes CDR1 MDHEN and CDR2 SYDVKM. The CDR3 covers 17 residues. V was trimmed by 6 bases and J by 6 bases, leaving 21 bases between them. CDR3 protein: CASREARQIGFNSPLHF. CDR3 coding DNA: TGTGCCAGCAGGGAAGCTCGACAGATCGGATTTAATTCACCCCTCCACTTT.

This clone was observed a single time. The chain recombines TRBV3-1 (or the pseudogene TRBV3-2) with TRBJ2-1; D is uncertain. Deletions cut 5 bases from V and 0 bases from J, with 5 bases between. Germline V CDR1 and CDR2: LGHDT, YNNKEL (reference sequence). The CDR3 has 13 amino acids. The CDR3: CASSFSSYNEQFF. CDR3 coding DNA: TGTGCCAGCAGCTTTAGCTCCTACAATGAGCAGTTCTTC.

The rearrangement links TRBV5-4 to TRBJ1-2; D is perhaps TRBD1 (6 bases). The CDR3 covers 13 residues. V was shortened by 4 bases and J by 5 bases, with 12 bases between the two germline ends. Germline V lookup: CDR1 SGHNT, CDR2 YYREEE (reference sequence). The CDR3 loop reads CASSPPGQYGYTF. The CDR3 DNA sequence: TGTGCCAGCAGCCCCCCGGGACAATATGGCTACACCTTC.

The rearrangement joins TRBV3-1 (or the pseudogene TRBV3-2) to TRBJ2-7, with D possibly TRBD1 on 6 matching bases. Germline-derived CDR1 and CDR2 are LGHDT and YNNKEL (reference sequence). The V gene lost 4 bases and the J gene lost 0 bases, with 10 bases spanning the gap. The CDR3 runs 14 residues. The CDR3 nucleotides read TGTGCCAGCAGCCTGCAGGGGTCCTCCTACGAGCAGTACTTC. Translating gives CASSLQGSSYEQYF.

The chain combines TRBV5-1 with TRBJ1-4; 7 nucleotides align to TRBD1. Germline trimming cut 0 bases from V and 8 bases from J; bases unmatched to any gene: 4. Germline assignment: CDR1 SGHRS and CDR2 YFSETQ. There are 14 residues in the CDR3. The CDR3 bases are TGCGCCAGCAGCTTGGACAGGGGTCGCGAAAAACTGTTTTTT. Translating it yields CASSLDRGREKLFF.

This chain uses TRBV12-5 with TRBJ2-1; 7 bases line up with TRBD1. V trimming: 4 bases; J trimming: 5 bases; junction bases outside the gene matches: 5. Germline V gene sequence: CDR1 LGHNT, CDR2 FRNRAP. This CDR3 is 14 amino acids long. The CDR3 nucleotides read TGTGCTAGTGGTTCCGGGACAGCTAACAATGAGCAGTTCTTC. This gives the protein CASGSGTANNEQFF. The full variable domain, in which reference TRBV12-5 and TRBJ2-1 provide the parts outside the CDR3, is DARVTQTPRHKVTEMGQEVTMRCQPILGHNTVFWYRQTMMQGLELLAYFRNRAPLDDSGMPKDRFSAEMPDATLATLKIQPSEPRDSAVYFCASGSGTANNEQFFGPGTRLTVL.